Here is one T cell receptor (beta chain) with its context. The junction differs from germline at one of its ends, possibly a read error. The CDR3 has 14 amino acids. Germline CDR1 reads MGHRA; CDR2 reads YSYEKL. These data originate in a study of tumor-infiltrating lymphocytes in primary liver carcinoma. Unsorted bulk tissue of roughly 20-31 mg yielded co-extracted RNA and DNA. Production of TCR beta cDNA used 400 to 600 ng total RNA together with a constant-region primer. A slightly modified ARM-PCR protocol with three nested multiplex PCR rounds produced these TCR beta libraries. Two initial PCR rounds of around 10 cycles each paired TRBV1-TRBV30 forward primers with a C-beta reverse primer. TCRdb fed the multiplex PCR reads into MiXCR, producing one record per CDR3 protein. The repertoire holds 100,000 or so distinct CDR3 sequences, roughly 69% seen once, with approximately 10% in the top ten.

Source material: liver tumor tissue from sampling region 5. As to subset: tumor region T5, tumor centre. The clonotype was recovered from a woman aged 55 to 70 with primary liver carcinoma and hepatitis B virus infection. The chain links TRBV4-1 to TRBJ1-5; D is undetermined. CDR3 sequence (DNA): TGCGCCAGTAGCCCAATCGAGACGGGTCGGCTCCAGCATTTT. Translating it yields CASSPIETGRLQHF.